This is a list of T cell receptor beta chains from one sample in a study of control samples from healthy donors and cancer patients. The method was immunoSEQ multiplex PCR; TCRdb's version includes in-frame clones alone and lacks a portion of them. This table holds around 200,000 clones, 91% found once. Sample: blood. These receptors were collected from a woman in her 30s in good health. Each CDR3 is given with its conserved first and last residue. The D gene is left open where the match is weak.

d_call | j_call | v_call | cdr3_nt | cdr3_aa
TRBD1 | TRBJ1-1 | TRBV15 | TGTGCCACCAGCAGAGATAGGGGGCGGAACACTGAAGCTTTCTTT | CATSRDRGRNTEAFF
TRBD2 | TRBJ2-1 | TRBV7-9 | TGTGCCAGCAGCTCCCCGGGACTAGCGGGAGATTACAATGAGCAGTTCTTC | CASSSPGLAGDYNEQFF
. | TRBJ2-5 | TRBV7-9 | TGTGCCAGCAGCTTCCAGGGAGAAGAGACCCAGTACTTC | CASSFQGEETQYF
. | TRBJ1-2 | TRBV12-3/TRBV12-4 | TGTGCCAGCAGTTTTTCAGGGGTTAATGGCTACACCTTC | CASSFSGVNGYTF
. | TRBJ1-5 | TRBV7-2 | TGTGCCAGCAGCTTAGCGGGGGCTAGCAATCAGCCCCAGCATTTT | CASSLAGASNQPQHF
. | TRBJ2-7 | TRBV30 | TGTGCCTGGAGTTCAGGGCCCCGCTACGAGCAGTACTTC | CAWSSGPRYEQYF
. | TRBJ2-1 | TRBV7-3 | TGTGCCAGCAGCCCCACCGGGACGACCAATGAGCAGTTCTTC | CASSPTGTTNEQFF
TRBD1 | TRBJ1-1 | TRBV2 | TGTGCCAGCAGTATGGGCAGGGGGGGGAACACTGAAGCTTTCTTT | CASSMGRGGNTEAFF
. | TRBJ1-3 | TRBV5-4 | TGTGCCAGCAGCTTGGGAGGGACCCCGAGCTCTGGAAACACCATATATTTT | CASSLGGTPSSGNTIYF
TRBD1 | TRBJ1-6 | TRBV9 | TGTGCCAGCAGGGACAGGGACGGGAATTCACCCCTCCACTTT | CASRDRDGNSPLHF
. | TRBJ2-7 | TRBV5-1 | TGCGCCAGCAGCTTGGTAGTCAGGGGCGAGCAGTACTTC | CASSLVVRGEQYF
TRBD2 | TRBJ2-1 | TRBV2 | TGTGCCAGCAGTGAAGCACTAGCGGGGTTCAATGAGCAGTTCTTC | CASSEALAGFNEQFF
TRBD1 | TRBJ1-1 | TRBV7-6 | TGTGCCAGCAGCTTACAGGGGGCTCGGACTGAAGCTTTCTTT | CASSLQGARTEAFF
TRBD1 | TRBJ1-2 | TRBV27 | TGTGCCAGCAGCCCAGGGGGCGCGGGCTATGGCTACACCTTC | CASSPGGAGYGYTF
TRBD2 | TRBJ2-2 | TRBV6-5 | TGTGCCAGCAGTCCCGGGACTACGAACACCGGGGAGCTGTTTTTT | CASSPGTTNTGELFF